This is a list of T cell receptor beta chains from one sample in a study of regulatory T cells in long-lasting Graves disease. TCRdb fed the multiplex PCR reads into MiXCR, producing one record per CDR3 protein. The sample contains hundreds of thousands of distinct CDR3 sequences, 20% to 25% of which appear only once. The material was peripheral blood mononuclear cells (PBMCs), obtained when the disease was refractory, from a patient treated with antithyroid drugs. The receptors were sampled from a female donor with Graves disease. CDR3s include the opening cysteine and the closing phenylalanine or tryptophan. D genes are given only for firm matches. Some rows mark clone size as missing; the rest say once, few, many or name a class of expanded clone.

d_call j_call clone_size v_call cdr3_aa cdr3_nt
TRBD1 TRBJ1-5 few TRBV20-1 CSARGDRGAHQPQHF TGCAGTGCTAGAGGGGACAGGGGAGCTCATCAGCCCCAGCATTTT
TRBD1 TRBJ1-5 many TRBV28 CASRRQGSNQPQHF TGTGCCAGCAGGAGACAGGGTAGCAATCAGCCCCAGCATTTT
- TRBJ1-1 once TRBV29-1 CSLGAAEEAFF TGCAGCCTTGGCGCCGCCGAAGAAGCTTTCTTT
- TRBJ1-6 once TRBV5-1 CASGLAGALSPGSPLHF TGCGCCAGCGGCTTGGCTGGGGCGCTTTCTCCGGGTTCACCCCTCCACTTT
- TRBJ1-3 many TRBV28 CASLSLTPHETGRGNTIYF TGTGCCAGCCTGAGCCTCACCCCCCATGAAACGGGGCGCGGAAACACCATATATTTT
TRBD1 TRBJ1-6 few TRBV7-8 CASSRTGDIGTPLHF TGTGCCAGCAGCCGGACAGGGGATATCGGAACACCCCTCCACTTT
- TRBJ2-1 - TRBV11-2 CASSPSAGSYNEQFF TGTGCCAGCAGCCCAAGCGCTGGTTCCTACAATGAGCAGTTCTTC
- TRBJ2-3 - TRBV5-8 CASSLHGGSTDTQYF TGTGCCAGCAGTTTACATGGCGGGAGCACAGATACGCAGTATTTT
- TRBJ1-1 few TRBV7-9 CASSLGRGGPEAFF TGTGCCAGCAGCCTTGGAAGAGGCGGACCTGAAGCTTTCTTT
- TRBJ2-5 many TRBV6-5 CASSYSWDTAFQETQYF TGTGCCAGCAGTTACTCGTGGGACACCGCTTTCCAAGAGACCCAGTACTTC
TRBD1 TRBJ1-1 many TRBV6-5 CASSYSPGGNTEAFF TGTGCCAGCAGTTACTCGCCAGGGGGAAACACTGAAGCTTTCTTT
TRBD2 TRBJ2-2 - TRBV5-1 CASSYPLPDLAGGVNTGELFF TGCGCCAGCAGCTATCCCTTGCCCGACTTAGCGGGAGGCGTCAACACCGGGGAGCTGTTTTTT
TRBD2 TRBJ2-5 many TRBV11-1 CASSLAGGAETQYF TGTGCCAGCAGCTTAGCGGGAGGGGCGGAGACCCAGTACTTC
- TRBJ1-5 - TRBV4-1 CASSQIGMSNQPQHF TGCGCCAGCAGCCAAATCGGTATGAGCAATCAGCCCCAGCATTTT
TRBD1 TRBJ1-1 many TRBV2 CASSSRGTGKQRTEAFF TGTGCCAGCAGTTCCCGGGGGACAGGGAAACAGAGAACTGAAGCTTTCTTT
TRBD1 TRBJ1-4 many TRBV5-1 CASSLGQGMRNEKLFF TGCGCCAGCAGCTTAGGACAGGGAATGAGAAATGAAAAACTGTTTTTT
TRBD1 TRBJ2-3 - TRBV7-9 CASSSGQVAADTQYF TGTGCCAGCAGCTCCGGACAGGTTGCAGCAGATACGCAGTATTTT
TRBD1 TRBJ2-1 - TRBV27 CASSSNPHGQGRNEQFF TGTGCCAGCAGTTCAAATCCCCATGGACAGGGCCGCAATGAGCAGTTCTTC
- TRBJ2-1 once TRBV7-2 CASSSDVHEQFF TGTGCCAGCAGCTCGGACGTCCACGAGCAGTTCTTC
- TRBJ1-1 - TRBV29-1 CSVPDRNTEAFF TGCAGCGTGCCGGACAGGAACACTGAAGCTTTCTTT
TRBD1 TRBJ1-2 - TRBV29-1 CSVRTGATDYGYTF TGCAGCGTAAGAACAGGGGCGACAGACTATGGCTACACCTTC
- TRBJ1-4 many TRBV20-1 CSALGRVNEKLFF TGCAGTGCCCTCGGGAGAGTTAATGAAAAACTGTTTTTT
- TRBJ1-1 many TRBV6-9 CASSSSSTRGTEAFF TGTGCCAGCAGTTCTAGTTCGACGAGAGGGACTGAAGCTTTCTTT
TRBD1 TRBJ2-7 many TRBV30 CAWSGTGGDEQYF TGTGCCTGGAGTGGGACAGGGGGTGACGAGCAGTACTTC
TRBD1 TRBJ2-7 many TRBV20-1 CSARGGQGGYEQYF TGCAGTGCTAGAGGCGGACAGGGCGGCTACGAGCAGTACTTC
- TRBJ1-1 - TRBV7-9 CASSLNYDTFMNTEAFF TGTGCCAGCAGCCTTAATTACGACACCTTCATGAACACTGAAGCTTTCTTT
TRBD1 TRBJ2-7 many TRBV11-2 CASSSPTGVSYEQYF TGTGCCAGCAGCTCACCGACAGGGGTGTCCTACGAGCAGTACTTC
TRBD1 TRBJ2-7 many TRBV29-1 CSVLTPGQGASYEQYF TGCAGCGTTCTGACACCGGGACAGGGGGCGTCCTACGAGCAGTACTTC
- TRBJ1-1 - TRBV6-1 CAITEGLGTEAFF TGTGCCATAACTGAGGGGTTAGGCACTGAAGCTTTCTTT
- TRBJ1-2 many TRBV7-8 CASSLSLANYGYTF TGTGCCAGCAGCTTAAGCCTAGCTAACTATGGCTACACCTTC
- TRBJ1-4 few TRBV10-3 CANKGILEEKLFF TGTGCCAACAAGGGGATCCTGGAGGAAAAACTGTTTTTT
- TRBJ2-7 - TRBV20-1 CSAGGGYEQYF TGCAGTGCTGGCGGAGGCTACGAGCAGTACTTC
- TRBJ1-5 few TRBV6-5 CASSYSGGGGSQHF TGTGCCAGCAGTTACTCGGGCGGAGGTGGGTCCCAGCATTTT
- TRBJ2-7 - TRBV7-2 CASSFNGASYEQYF TGTGCCAGCAGCTTTAACGGGGCCTCCTACGAGCAGTACTTC
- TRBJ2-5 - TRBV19 CASDPGGGQETQYF TGTGCCAGTGACCCAGGGGGAGGCCAAGAGACCCAGTACTTC
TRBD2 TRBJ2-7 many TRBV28 CASSLAGGGYEQYF TGTGCCAGCAGTTTGGCGGGAGGAGGCTACGAGCAGTACTTC
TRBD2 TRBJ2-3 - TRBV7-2 CASSAQRGDTQYF TGTGCCAGCAGCGCACAGCGGGGAGATACGCAGTATTTT
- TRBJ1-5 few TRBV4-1 CASSQDGAQPQHF TGCGCCAGCAGCCAAGATGGGGCGCAGCCCCAGCATTTT
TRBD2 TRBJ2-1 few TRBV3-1 CASSQAGGYNEQFF TGTGCCAGCAGCCAAGCGGGGGGGTACAATGAGCAGTTCTTC
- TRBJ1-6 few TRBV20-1 CSASGDPNSPLHF TGCAGTGCTAGTGGGGACCCGAATTCACCCCTCCACTTT
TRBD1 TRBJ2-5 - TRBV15 CATSMSIETGGTQYF TGTGCCACCAGCATGAGCATTGAGACAGGGGGGACCCAGTACTTC
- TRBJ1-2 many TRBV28 CASSFGAELYGYTF TGTGCCAGCAGTTTCGGGGCGGAACTCTATGGCTACACCTTC
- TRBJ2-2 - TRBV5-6 CASTDWNTGELFF TGTGCCAGCACGGACTGGAACACCGGGGAGCTGTTTTTT
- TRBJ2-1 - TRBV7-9 CASSLEVGRGEQFF TGTGCCAGCAGCTTAGAGGTGGGGAGAGGTGAGCAGTTCTTC
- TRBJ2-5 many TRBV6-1 CASSQDPQETQYF TGTGCCAGCAGTCAGGACCCCCAAGAGACCCAGTACTTC
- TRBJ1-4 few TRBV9 CAGSVDGGDEKLFF TGTGCCGGCAGCGTAGATGGAGGGGATGAAAAACTGTTTTTT
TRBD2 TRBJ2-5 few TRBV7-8 CASSRVRVIAGEEETQYF TGTGCCAGCAGCCGAGTTCGGGTAATAGCGGGAGAAGAGGAGACCCAGTACTTC
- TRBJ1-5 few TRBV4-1 CASSQGRTNQPQHF TGCGCCAGCAGCCAGGGACGAACCAATCAGCCCCAGCATTTT
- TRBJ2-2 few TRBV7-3 CASSPGQHTGELFF TGTGCCAGCAGCCCGGGACAACACACCGGGGAGCTGTTTTTT
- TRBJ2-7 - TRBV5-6 CASSLMTDYEQYF TGTGCCAGCAGCTTGATGACCGACTACGAGCAGTACTTC